The present T cell receptor beta chain was sequenced within a study of T cells in Graves' hyperthyroidism and ophthalmopathy. Study-wide points: Most clonotypes expanded in the thyroid (above 0.001) were also present in blood. In the analysis, a 13 V-J model separated ophthalmopathy from stable hyperthyroidism.

Germline-derived CDR1 and CDR2 are MNHNS and SASEGT. The J segment lost 8 bases and the V segment lost 5 bases, leaving 15 bases of the junction unmatched. The CDR3 has 19 amino acids. Concerning this clonotype itself: Its specificity is not known.

RNA transcripts yielded amplified TCR beta CDR3 regions. TCR CDR3 regions were first amplified by RT-PCR with HTBI primers. From the multiplex PCR reads, TCRdb called clonotypes with MiXCR, one entry per CDR3 protein. Among about 640,000 distinct CDR3 sequences, less than 25% were seen once, and the ten largest hold roughly a third. PBMCs came from more than 8.5 ml fresh peripheral blood. The rearrangement links TRBV6-1 to TRBJ2-1; TRBD2 matches 16 bases. The receptor was derived from a man aged 25-40 years with Graves' ophthalmopathy. Material: blood. CDR3 sequence reads: CASSQNGGLAGGRFHEQFF. CDR3 sequence (DNA): TGTGCCAGCAGTCAAAACGGGGGACTAGCGGGAGGGCGGTTCCATGAGCAGTTCTTC.